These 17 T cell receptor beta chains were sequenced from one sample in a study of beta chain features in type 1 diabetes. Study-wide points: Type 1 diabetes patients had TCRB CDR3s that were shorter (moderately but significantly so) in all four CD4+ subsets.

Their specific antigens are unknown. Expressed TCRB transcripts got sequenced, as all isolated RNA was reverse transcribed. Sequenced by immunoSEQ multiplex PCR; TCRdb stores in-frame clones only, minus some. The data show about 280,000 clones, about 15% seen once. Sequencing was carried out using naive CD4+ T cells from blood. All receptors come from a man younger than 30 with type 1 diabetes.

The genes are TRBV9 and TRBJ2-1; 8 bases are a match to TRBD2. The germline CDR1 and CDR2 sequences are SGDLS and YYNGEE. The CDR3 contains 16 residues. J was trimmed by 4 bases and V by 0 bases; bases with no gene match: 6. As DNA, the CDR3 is TGTGCCAGCAGCGTAGAACCCAGCGGGGGTTACAATGAGCAGTTCTTC. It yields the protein CASSVEPSGGYNEQFF. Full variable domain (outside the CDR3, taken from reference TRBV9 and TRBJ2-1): DSGVTQTPKHLITATGQRVTLRCSPRSGDLSVYWYQQSLDQGLQFLIQYYNGEERAKGNILERFSAQQFPDLHSELNLSSLELGDSALYFCASSVEPSGGYNEQFFGPGTRLTVL.

The CDR3 nucleotides read TGTGCCAGCAGTTACCCGGGCCAAGAGACCCAGTACTTC. It encodes CASSYPGQETQYF. V gene TRBV6-5 combines with J gene TRBJ2-5, with unresolved D. CDR1 and CDR2 from the germline V gene are MNHEY and SVGAGI. The germline V and J ends were trimmed by 2 bases and 1 base, with 5 bases remaining between them. This CDR3 contains 13 residues.

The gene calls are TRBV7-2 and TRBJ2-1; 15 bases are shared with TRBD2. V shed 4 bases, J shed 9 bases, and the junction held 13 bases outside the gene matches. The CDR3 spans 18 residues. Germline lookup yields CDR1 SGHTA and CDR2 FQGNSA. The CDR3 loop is CASSSRGLAGGRRTEQFF. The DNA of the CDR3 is TGTGCCAGCAGCTCCCGCGGACTAGCGGGAGGGCGACGTACTGAGCAGTTCTTC.

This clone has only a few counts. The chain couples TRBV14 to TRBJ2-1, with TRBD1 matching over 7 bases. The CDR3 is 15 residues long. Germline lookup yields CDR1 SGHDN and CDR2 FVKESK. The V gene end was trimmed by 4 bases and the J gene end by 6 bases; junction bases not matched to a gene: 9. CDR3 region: CASSPVWDSLNEQFF. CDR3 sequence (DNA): TGTGCCAGCAGCCCCGTTTGGGACAGCCTCAATGAGCAGTTCTTC.

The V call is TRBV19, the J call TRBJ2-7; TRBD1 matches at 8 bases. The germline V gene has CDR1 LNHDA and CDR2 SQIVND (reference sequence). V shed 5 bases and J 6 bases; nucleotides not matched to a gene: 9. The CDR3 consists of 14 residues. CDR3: CASSSHRTGSEQYF. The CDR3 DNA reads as TGTGCCAGTAGTTCCCACCGGACAGGGAGCGAGCAGTACTTC.

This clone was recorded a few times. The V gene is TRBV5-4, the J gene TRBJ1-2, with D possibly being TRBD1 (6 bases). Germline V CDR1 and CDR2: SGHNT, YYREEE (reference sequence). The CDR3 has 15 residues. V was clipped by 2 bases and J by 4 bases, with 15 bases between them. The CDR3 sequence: CASSLSVSGVYGYTF. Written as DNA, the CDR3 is TGTGCCAGCAGCTTATCGGTTTCAGGGGTCTATGGCTACACCTTC. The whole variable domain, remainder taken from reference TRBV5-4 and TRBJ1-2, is ETGVTQSPTHLIKTRGQQVTLRCSSQSGHNTVSWYQQALGQGPQFIFQYYREEENGRGNFPPRFSGLQFPNYSSELNVNALELDDSALYLCASSLSVSGVYGYTFGSGTRLTVV.

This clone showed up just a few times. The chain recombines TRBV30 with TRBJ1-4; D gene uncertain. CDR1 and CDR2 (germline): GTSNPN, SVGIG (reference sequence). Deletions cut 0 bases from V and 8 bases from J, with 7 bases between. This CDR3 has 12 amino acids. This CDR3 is CAWSVFEEKLFF. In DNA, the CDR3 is TGTGCCTGGAGTGTATTTGAGGAAAAACTGTTTTTT.

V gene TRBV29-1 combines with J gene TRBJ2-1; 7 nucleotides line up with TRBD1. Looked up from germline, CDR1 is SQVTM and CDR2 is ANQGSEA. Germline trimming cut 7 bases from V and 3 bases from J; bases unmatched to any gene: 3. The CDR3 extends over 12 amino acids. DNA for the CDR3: TGCAGCGGCCGGGACAGCTACAATGAGCAGTTCTTC. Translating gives CSGRDSYNEQFF.

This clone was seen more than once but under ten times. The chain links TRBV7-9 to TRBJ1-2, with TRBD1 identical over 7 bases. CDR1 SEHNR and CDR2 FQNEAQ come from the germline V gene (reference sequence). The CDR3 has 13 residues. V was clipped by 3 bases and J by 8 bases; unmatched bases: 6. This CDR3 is CASSFGQDPGYTF. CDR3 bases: TGTGCCAGCAGCTTCGGACAGGACCCCGGCTACACCTTC.

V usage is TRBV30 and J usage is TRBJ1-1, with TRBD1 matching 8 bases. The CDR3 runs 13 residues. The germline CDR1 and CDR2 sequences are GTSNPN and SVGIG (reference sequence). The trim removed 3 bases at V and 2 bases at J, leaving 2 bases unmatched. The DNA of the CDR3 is TGTGCCTGGAGGGACAGGGCAAACACTGAAGCTTTCTTT. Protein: CAWRDRANTEAFF. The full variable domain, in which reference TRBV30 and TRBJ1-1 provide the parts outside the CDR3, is SQTIHQWPATLVQPVGSPLSLECTVEGTSNPNLYWYRQAAGRGLQLLFYSVGIGQISSEVPQNLSASRPQDRQFILSSKKLLLSDSGFYLCAWRDRANTEAFFGQGTRLTVV.

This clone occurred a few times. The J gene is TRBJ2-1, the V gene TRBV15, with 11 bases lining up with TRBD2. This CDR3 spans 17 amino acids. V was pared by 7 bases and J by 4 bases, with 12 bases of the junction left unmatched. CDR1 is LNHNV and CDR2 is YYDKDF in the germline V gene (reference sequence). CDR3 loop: CATNKIAGGPLYNEQFF. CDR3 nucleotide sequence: TGTGCCACCAACAAAATAGCGGGGGGGCCTCTGTACAATGAGCAGTTCTTC.

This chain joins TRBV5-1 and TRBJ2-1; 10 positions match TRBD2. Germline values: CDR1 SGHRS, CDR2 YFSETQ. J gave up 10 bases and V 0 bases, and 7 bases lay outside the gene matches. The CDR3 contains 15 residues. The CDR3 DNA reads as TGCGCCAGCAGCTTGGAAGAGCGGGGGGGCAGAGAGCAGTTCTTC. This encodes CASSLEERGGREQFF.

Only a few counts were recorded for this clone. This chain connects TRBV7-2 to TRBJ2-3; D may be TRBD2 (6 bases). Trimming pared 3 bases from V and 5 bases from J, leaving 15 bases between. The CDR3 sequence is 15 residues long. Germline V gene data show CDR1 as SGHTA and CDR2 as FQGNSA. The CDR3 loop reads CASSFSGGAGDTQYF. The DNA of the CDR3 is TGTGCCAGCAGCTTTTCCGGGGGTGCCGGAGATACGCAGTATTTT.

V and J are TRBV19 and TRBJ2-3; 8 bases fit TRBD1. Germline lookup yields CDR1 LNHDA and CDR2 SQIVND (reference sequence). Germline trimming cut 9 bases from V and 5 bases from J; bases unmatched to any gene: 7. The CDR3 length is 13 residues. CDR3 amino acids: CASRTGSGDTQYF. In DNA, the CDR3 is TGTGCCAGCCGGACAGGGTCGGGAGATACGCAGTATTTT. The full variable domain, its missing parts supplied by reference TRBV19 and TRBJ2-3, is DGGITQSPKYLFRKEGQNVTLSCEQNLNHDAMYWYRQDPGQGLRLIYYSQIVNDFQKGDIAEGYSVSREKKESFPLTVTSAQKNPTAFYLCASRTGSGDTQYFGPGTRLTVL.

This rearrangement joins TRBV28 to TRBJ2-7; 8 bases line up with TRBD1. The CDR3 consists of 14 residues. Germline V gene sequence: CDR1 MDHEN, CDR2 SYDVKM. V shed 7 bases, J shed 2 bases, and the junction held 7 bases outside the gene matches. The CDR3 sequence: CASNTPDRAYEQYF. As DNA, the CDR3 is TGTGCCAGCAATACCCCGGACAGGGCCTACGAGCAGTACTTC.

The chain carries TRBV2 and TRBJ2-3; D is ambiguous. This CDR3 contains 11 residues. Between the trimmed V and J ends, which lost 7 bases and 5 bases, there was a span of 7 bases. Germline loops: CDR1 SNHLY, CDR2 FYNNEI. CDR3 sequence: CASTTLDTQYF. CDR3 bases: TGTGCCAGCACGACATTAGATACGCAGTATTTT.

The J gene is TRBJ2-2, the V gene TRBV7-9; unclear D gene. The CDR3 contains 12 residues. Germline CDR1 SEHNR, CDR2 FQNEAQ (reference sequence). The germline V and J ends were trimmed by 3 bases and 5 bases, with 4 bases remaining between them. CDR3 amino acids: CASSFGTGELFF. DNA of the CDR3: TGTGCCAGCAGCTTCGGGACCGGGGAGCTGTTTTTT.